Listed below are T cell receptor beta chains from one sample, sequenced in a study of breast tumors, draining lymph nodes, adjacent tissues. MiXCR, applied by TCRdb to the multiplex PCR reads, yields one record per CDR3 protein. The sample holds approximately 100,000 distinct CDR3 sequences; about 20% are singletons and the top ten take around 1.3%. Sequenced input: axillary lymph node tissue. The source is a female donor with breast cancer. Some clones in this sample may be carry-over from other donors' samples. The CDR3 runs from the conserved cysteine through the conserved F or W. A D gene is named only where the DNA matches it firmly. Size values are once, few and many counts, or a class for expanded clones, and some rows have none.

TRBD2,few,TRBV30,TRBJ2-1,TGTGCCTGGAACCTAGCGGGGGGGGATGAGCAGTTCTTC,CAWNLAGGDEQFF
-,many,TRBV27,TRBJ1-2,TGTGCCAGCAGTAAACTCCACAACTATGGCTACACCTTC,CASSKLHNYGYTF
TRBD2,-,TRBV5-5,TRBJ2-3,TGTGCCAGCAGCCTAATACCTAGCGGGGGAGCAGATACGCAGTATTTT,CASSLIPSGGADTQYF
-,many,TRBV5-1,TRBJ1-4,TGCGCCAGCAGCGACCAAATAGGGGCCGTGGGAGAAAAACTGTTTTTT,CASSDQIGAVGEKLFF
-,many,TRBV7-3,TRBJ2-1,TGTGCCAGCAGCTTAAATGGACCCAACAATGAGCAGTTCTTC,CASSLNGPNNEQFF
-,many,TRBV4-1,TRBJ2-5,TGCGCCAGCAGCCAGGGGTACCAAGAGACCCAGTACTTC,CASSQGYQETQYF
TRBD2,many,TRBV5-1,TRBJ2-5,TGCGCCAGCTCCGGGACTAGCGGGAGGGCCGTTGAGACCCAGTACTTC,CASSGTSGRAVETQYF
TRBD2,many,TRBV28,TRBJ2-7,TGTGCCAGCAGTCCACTAGCGGGAGGGGCCTACGAGCAGTACTTC,CASSPLAGGAYEQYF
-,once,TRBV19,TRBJ1-1,TGTGCCAGTAGTATGGCCGGGAAGAGCACTGAAGCTTTCTTT,CASSMAGKSTEAFF
TRBD2,many,TRBV19,TRBJ2-5,TGTGCCAGTAGTCCGCGGGGGATCTTGGAGACCCAGTACTTC,CASSPRGILETQYF
TRBD1,many,TRBV20-1,TRBJ2-3,TGCAGTGCTAGAGATTCCAGGACAGGGACAGATACGCAGTATTTT,CSARDSRTGTDTQYF
-,few,TRBV18,TRBJ2-7,TGTGCCAGCTCACCAGGGTCAGTTACCTACGAGCAGTACTTC,CASSPGSVTYEQYF
-,many,TRBV2,TRBJ1-2,TGTGCCAGAGACAGGACCAACTCCTATGGCTACACCTTC,CARDRTNSYGYTF
TRBD1,-,TRBV5-4,TRBJ2-3,TGTGCCAGCAGCTCGGGACAGACTACAGATACGCAGTATTTT,CASSSGQTTDTQYF
TRBD2,many,TRBV9,TRBJ2-5,TGTGCCAGCAGCGTAGGGATAGCGGGGGGGCCATCGGAGACCCAGTACTTC,CASSVGIAGGPSETQYF
-,many,TRBV28,TRBJ1-6,TGTGCCAGCAGTATGGGTTATAATTCACCCCTCCACTTT,CASSMGYNSPLHF
-,-,TRBV20-1,TRBJ1-6,TGCAGTGCTAGAGGTTCGGGGGAAATTTCACCCCTCCACTTT,CSARGSGEISPLHF
-,few,TRBV3-1,TRBJ2-1,TGTGCCAGCAGCCAAGCTGGCGGGGTTCGCAATGAGCAGTTCTTC,CASSQAGGVRNEQFF
-,many,TRBV10-3,TRBJ2-7,TGTGCCATCAGAAGCGACAGGGAGGCGTACGAGCAGTACTTC,CAIRSDREAYEQYF
TRBD1,few,TRBV19,TRBJ1-4,TGTGCCAGTAGTACCCCCGACAGGGGGTATGAAAAACTGTTTTTT,CASSTPDRGYEKLFF
TRBD2,many,TRBV6-2/TRBV6-3,TRBJ2-3,TGTGCCAGCAGTGCAGCGGGACCCCCAGAGGATACGCAGTATTTT,CASSAAGPPEDTQYF
TRBD2,many,TRBV9,TRBJ2-3,TGTGCCAGCAGCGGCCTCTCGGCTAGCGGATACACAGATACGCAGTATTTT,CASSGLSASGYTDTQYF
TRBD2,many,TRBV7-3,TRBJ2-7,TGTGCCAGCAGCTTAACGGGGGGGTTCGAGCAGTACTTC,CASSLTGGFEQYF
-,many,TRBV7-2,TRBJ2-7,TGTGCCAGCAGCTTAGGCCTCAGGGTCAGCTCCTACGAGCAGTACTTC,CASSLGLRVSSYEQYF
TRBD1,many,TRBV6-5,TRBJ1-2,TGTGCCAGCAGGCCCAGGGGGCCCTATGGCTACACCTTC,CASRPRGPYGYTF
TRBD2,many,TRBV2,TRBJ2-7,TGTGCCAGCAGCCTAGCGGGAGCGGACTACGAGCAGTACTTC,CASSLAGADYEQYF
-,many,TRBV5-1,TRBJ2-7,TGCGCCAGCAGCTCCCTCGGACAAAGCTCCTACGAGCAGTACTTC,CASSSLGQSSYEQYF
-,-,TRBV11-1,TRBJ1-1,TGTGCCAGCAACCCGACAGGTCACACTGAAGCTTTCTTT,CASNPTGHTEAFF
-,many,TRBV20-1,TRBJ1-2,TGCAGCAACGCGGGGATTAGCTATGGCTACACCTTC,CSNAGISYGYTF
-,many,TRBV5-5,TRBJ2-7,TGTGCCAGCAGCTTTATCCCCGATGACGAGCAGTACTTC,CASSFIPDDEQYF
TRBD1,many,TRBV5-6,TRBJ2-7,TGTGCCAGCAGCCCGGGACAGGGGCAGTACGAGCAGTACTTC,CASSPGQGQYEQYF
-,-,TRBV3-1,TRBJ1-3,TGTGCCAGCAGTCCCACAGGGAGAAACACCATATATTTT,CASSPTGRNTIYF
-,-,TRBV6-5,TRBJ2-2,TGTGCCAGCAGGACCGGGACGATTGATGGGGAGCTGTTTTTT,CASRTGTIDGELFF
-,many,TRBV7-6,TRBJ2-7,TGTGCCAGCAGCTTAGAGGCAGCCTACGAGCAGTACTTC,CASSLEAAYEQYF
-,-,TRBV5-5,TRBJ2-2,TGTGCCAGCAGCTTGATAGCCAGCCGATCGAACACCGGGGGGCTGTTTTTT,CASSLIASRSNTGGLFF
-,many,TRBV30,TRBJ2-1,TGTGCCTGGAGTGGAGGGGCCTACAATGAGCAGTTCTTC,CAWSGGAYNEQFF
TRBD2,many,TRBV11-1,TRBJ2-7,TGTGCCAGCAGCCGTCCCGGGGAGGGTTTCTACGAGCAGTACTTC,CASSRPGEGFYEQYF
TRBD1,many,TRBV20-1,TRBJ2-3,TGCAGTGCTAGAAGGGGACAGACTACGCAGTATTTT,CSARRGQTTQYF
-,few,TRBV12-3/TRBV12-4,TRBJ2-1,TGTGCCAGCAGACCCCCTGGGGGGCGCAATGAGCAGTTCTTC,CASRPPGGRNEQFF
TRBD2,many,TRBV11-3,TRBJ2-5,TGTGCCAGCAGCAAGGGGGACTTAGCGGGAATACAAGAGACCCAGTACTTC,CASSKGDLAGIQETQYF